A selection of T cell receptor beta chains follows, all from one sample in a study of shared clonotypes between healthy human individuals. Sequenced by immunoSEQ multiplex PCR; TCRdb stores in-frame clones only, minus some. Of hundreds of thousands of clones in the sample, around 74% were seen once. The sequenced sample was memory CD4+ T cells sorted from blood. The receptor source for this set is a woman aged 25 to 39 in good health. CDR3s include the opening cysteine and the closing phenylalanine or tryptophan. The order of the fields is D gene, V gene, clone size, J gene, CDR3 protein, CDR3 DNA. The D gene is left open where the match is weak. Not all rows give a size; the values are once, few, many and, for expanded clones, a class.

-	TRBV18	-	TRBJ1-5	CASSPGHNNQPQHF	TGTGCCAGCTCACCAGGACACAACAATCAGCCCCAGCATTTT
TRBD1	TRBV5-5	-	TRBJ1-1	CASSIFDRANTEAFF	TGTGCCAGCAGCATATTCGACAGGGCGAACACTGAAGCTTTCTTT
-	TRBV2	-	TRBJ2-5	CASSHREAQETQYF	TGTGCCAGCAGCCACAGGGAGGCCCAAGAGACCCAGTACTTC
-	TRBV11-3	once	TRBJ2-1	CASSLFGYNSEQFF	TGTGCCAGCAGCTTATTTGGCTACAATAGTGAGCAGTTCTTC
-	TRBV10-3	-	TRBJ2-7	CAISERAGIHEQYF	TGTGCCATCAGTGAGAGGGCAGGGATCCACGAGCAGTACTTC
-	TRBV2	-	TRBJ2-3	CASSGSTGRSQYF	TGTGCCAGCAGTGGCTCCACAGGGCGCTCGCAGTATTTT
-	TRBV7-8	once	TRBJ2-7	CASSLKRLGDEQYF	TGTGCCAGCAGCTTGAAAAGACTAGGCGACGAGCAGTACTTC
-	TRBV27	-	TRBJ2-2	CASSLMGLRGTGELFF	TGTGCCAGCAGTTTAATGGGGCTTAGGGGAACCGGGGAGCTGTTTTTT
TRBD1	TRBV25-1	-	TRBJ2-7	CASERQGYYEQYF	TGTGCCAGCGAGAGACAGGGCTACTACGAGCAGTACTTC
TRBD1	TRBV28	-	TRBJ2-7	CASSHRRGRSYEQYF	TGTGCCAGCAGCCATAGAAGGGGGCGCTCCTACGAGCAGTACTTC
TRBD2	TRBV5-6	-	TRBJ2-7	CASSYGLAGNEQYF	TGTGCCAGCAGCTACGGACTAGCGGGAAACGAGCAGTACTTC
-	TRBV10-3	once	TRBJ1-1	CAISEGRRHTEAFF	TGTGCCATCAGTGAAGGGCGACGCCACACTGAAGCTTTCTTT
TRBD2	TRBV10-2	many	TRBJ2-5	CASSRREDFGETQYF	TGCGCCAGCAGTAGGCGGGAGGATTTTGGAGAGACCCAGTACTTC
-	TRBV6-6	once	TRBJ1-2	CASSYPGAGDYTF	TGTGCCAGCAGTTACCCTGGGGCAGGGGACTACACCTTC
TRBD2	TRBV7-8	-	TRBJ2-7	CASTLLAGDYEQYF	TGTGCCAGCACTCTACTAGCGGGAGACTACGAGCAGTACTTC
-	TRBV28	once	TRBJ2-5	CASIHRDLSQETQYF	TGTGCCAGCATTCACCGGGACCTATCCCAAGAGACCCAGTACTTC
TRBD2	TRBV5-4	-	TRBJ2-5	CASSNRTSGRPETQYF	TGTGCCAGCAGCAACCGGACTAGCGGGAGGCCGGAGACCCAGTACTTC
TRBD1	TRBV28	-	TRBJ2-2	CASSSPGGSGELFF	TGTGCCAGCAGTTCACCAGGGGGCTCTGGGGAGCTGTTTTTT
-	TRBV30	-	TRBJ2-1	CARTITGSNYNEQFF	TGTGCCCGCACCATCACAGGCAGCAACTACAATGAGCAGTTCTTC
-	TRBV2	-	TRBJ2-1	CASSLNWDNEQFF	TGTGCCAGCAGTCTGAATTGGGACAATGAGCAGTTCTTC
TRBD2	TRBV5-6	-	TRBJ2-5	CASSWPGLAGAETQYF	TGTGCCAGCAGCTGGCCGGGACTAGCGGGGGCGGAGACCCAGTACTTC
TRBD1	TRBV27	-	TRBJ2-7	CASSERQGGFYEQYF	TGTGCCAGCAGTGAAAGACAGGGTGGGTTCTACGAGCAGTACTTC
-	TRBV4-2	-	TRBJ2-7	CASSQGGRVSSYEQYF	TGTGCCAGCAGCCAAGGGGGCAGGGTGAGCTCCTACGAGCAGTACTTC
TRBD2	TRBV6-1	-	TRBJ2-7	CASREAGAYEQYF	TGTGCCAGCAGGGAGGCGGGAGCCTACGAGCAGTACTTC
-	TRBV6-6	-	TRBJ2-1	CASRGAVTYNEQFF	TGTGCGAGCCGCGGGGCGGTAACCTACAATGAGCAGTTCTTC
TRBD1	TRBV18	few	TRBJ2-7	CASSPGQSYEQYF	TGTGCCAGCTCCCCGGGACAGTCCTACGAGCAGTACTTC
TRBD1	TRBV7-9	-	TRBJ2-5	CASSFPAGTAPPETQYF	TGTGCCAGCAGCTTCCCCGCCGGGACAGCACCCCCAGAGACCCAGTACTTC
TRBD2	TRBV27	-	TRBJ2-7	CASSILAGASYEQYF	TGTGCCAGCAGTATCCTAGCGGGAGCGTCCTACGAGCAGTACTTC
-	TRBV28	-	TRBJ2-3	CASKLGGADTQYF	TGTGCCAGCAAGCTTGGGGGAGCAGATACGCAGTATTTT
TRBD1	TRBV9	once	TRBJ2-7	CARTEDRGSYEQYF	TGTGCCAGGACGGAGGACAGGGGCTCCTACGAGCAGTACTTC
-	TRBV28	many	TRBJ1-1	CASSFMDTTEAFF	TGTGCCAGCAGTTTTATGGACACCACTGAAGCTTTCTTT
-	TRBV10-1	-	TRBJ1-1	CASSPGPRLSEAFF	TGCGCCAGCAGCCCGGGACCTAGACTCAGTGAAGCTTTCTTT
-	TRBV9	-	TRBJ1-2	CASSTTGYRSYTF	TGTGCCAGCAGCACTACAGGGTATAGGAGCTACACCTTC
-	TRBV28	many	TRBJ1-2	CASREGSDYGYTF	TGTGCCAGCAGGGAGGGAAGTGACTATGGCTACACCTTC
TRBD1	TRBV7-2	-	TRBJ1-5	CASSRWTGTSQPQHF	TGTGCCAGCAGCCGGTGGACAGGAACGTCGCAGCCCCAGCATTTT
-	TRBV2	-	TRBJ2-1	CASQTGSTYNEQFF	TGTGCCAGCCAGACCGGGTCCACCTACAATGAGCAGTTCTTC
TRBD2	TRBV5-1	-	TRBJ2-3	CASSGGPGRESDTQYF	TGCGCCAGCAGCGGGGGTCCTGGGCGGGAGTCAGATACGCAGTATTTT
-	TRBV5-1	-	TRBJ1-1	CASSRGPGAVVTEAFF	TGCGCCAGCAGCCGAGGTCCAGGGGCGGTAGTGACTGAAGCTTTCTTT
-	TRBV7-2	once	TRBJ2-6	CASRRSSGANVLTF	TGTGCCAGCAGGAGGAGCTCTGGGGCCAACGTCCTGACTTTC
-	TRBV28	few	TRBJ2-7	CASSLYLLPYEQYF	TGTGCCAGCAGTCTCTACTTACTACCCTACGAGCAGTACTTC
-	TRBV9	-	TRBJ1-4	CASSLQGLNEKLFF	TGTGCCAGCAGCCTACAGGGTTTAAATGAAAAACTGTTTTTT
-	TRBV30	-	TRBJ1-3	CVTQPQNSGNTIYF	TGTGTCACACAGCCACAGAACTCTGGAAACACCATATATTTT
-	TRBV9	-	TRBJ2-5	CASSVEAKRETQYF	TGTGCCAGCAGCGTAGAAGCGAAGAGAGAGACCCAGTACTTC
-	TRBV10-2	few	TRBJ2-7	CASGGTAIYEQYF	TGCGCCAGCGGGGGGACAGCTATCTACGAGCAGTACTTC
TRBD2	TRBV10-1	once	TRBJ2-3	CARGLSGHFTDTQYF	TGCGCCAGGGGACTTAGCGGGCACTTCACAGATACGCAGTATTTT
-	TRBV18	few	TRBJ2-3	CASSPEYLLTDTQYF	TGTGCCAGCTCACCGGAGTACCTACTCACAGATACGCAGTATTTT
TRBD2	TRBV28	-	TRBJ2-7	CASSYRLAGAYEQYF	TGTGCCAGCAGCTACCGACTAGCGGGAGCCTACGAGCAGTACTTC